These 18 T cell receptor beta chains came from one sample sequenced in a study of identical twins. Via MiXCR, TCRdb re-called the 5' RACE reads, giving one row per CDR3 protein. This sample carries around 250,000 distinct CDR3 sequences, roughly 13% of them seen once, and the ten largest clones take 4% to 5%. This sample also appeared in a second study, on yellow fever vaccine responses in identical twins.

Specimen: memory (CD45RO+) T cells sorted from blood. Every receptor here comes from a woman aged 18-29 years in good health.

Of note for this clonotype: Compared with germline, one end of the junction differs, possibly owing to a read error. This chain joins TRBV20-1 and TRBJ2-2; D might be TRBD2 (7 bases). Germline V gives CDR1 DFQATT, CDR2 SNEGSKA (reference sequence). The CDR3 spans 17 residues. CDR3 region: CCARPTRGGISTGELFF. The CDR3 nucleotides read TGCTGTGCTAGACCGACTAGGGGGGGGATCTCCACCGGGGAGCTGTTTTTT.

This clonotype was seen a handful of times. This chain uses TRBV29-1 with TRBJ2-7; 7 bases align to TRBD1. V shed 4 bases, J shed 2 bases, and the junction held 14 bases outside the gene matches. The germline V gene has CDR1 SQVTM and CDR2 ANQGSEA. The CDR3 totals 16 residues. This CDR3 reads CSVVGTDSPAPYEQYF. The CDR3 DNA reads TGCAGCGTTGTCGGGACAGACTCACCTGCCCCCTACGAGCAGTACTTC.

The V and J genes are TRBV7-2 and TRBJ2-3; the match to TRBD1 covers 10 bases. V trimming: 6 bases; J trimming: 3 bases; junction bases outside the gene matches: 6. Germline CDR1 and CDR2: SGHTA and FQGNSA. This CDR3 has 15 residues. The CDR3 region has the DNA TGTGCCAGCAGGTTGACAGGGGGCGCGACAGATACGCAGTATTTT. Protein product: CASRLTGGATDTQYF.

This rearrangement joins TRBV2 to TRBJ2-1, with D unresolved. V lost 4 bases, J lost 5 bases, and 12 bases lay in between. CDR1 SNHLY and CDR2 FYNNEI come from the germline V gene. The CDR3 loop spans 14 amino acids. The DNA for the CDR3 is TGTGCCAGCAGTGTTGCCTACCTTAACAATGAGCAGTTCTTC. Translating gives CASSVAYLNNEQFF.

This chain links TRBV11-1 with TRBJ2-7; D might be TRBD2 (7 bases). V was cut by 5 bases and J by 3 bases, with 11 bases left in between. Germline V gives CDR1 SGHAT, CDR2 FQDESV (reference sequence). This CDR3 comprises 13 residues. For the CDR3, the DNA is TGTGCCAGCAGCCGGGGGGACATCTACGAGCAGTACTTC. Amino acids: CASSRGDIYEQYF.

This clonotype was seen ten or more times. The CDR3 protein is CASSLLTFGTDTQYF. CDR3 coding DNA: TGTGCCAGCAGCTTACTCACCTTCGGCACAGATACGCAGTATTTT. This chain joins TRBV7-6 and TRBJ2-3, with D uncertain. The CDR3 has 15 residues. V was cut by 2 bases and J by 1 base, with 10 bases left in between. CDR1 is SGHVS and CDR2 is FNYEAQ in the germline V gene.

This clonotype was counted many times. The chain uses TRBV29-1 and TRBJ2-1, with D tentatively TRBD1 or TRBD2 (7 bases each). Germline CDR1 SQVTM, CDR2 ANQGSEA. The CDR3 covers 15 residues. V was shortened by 4 bases and J by 2 bases, with 15 bases between the two germline ends. The CDR3 DNA sequence: TGCAGCGTTGTTGGGCAGGGGGGGACCTACAATGAGCAGTTCTTC. This encodes CSVVGQGGTYNEQFF.

This clonotype was seen ten or more times. The chain recombines TRBV7-2 with TRBJ1-2; TRBD1 matches at 12 bases. This CDR3 has 16 amino acids. Germline assignment: CDR1 SGHTA and CDR2 FQGNSA. V gave up 5 bases and J gave up 3 bases; unmatched junction bases: 7. The CDR3 coding sequence is TGTGCCAGCAGCCCCCCGGGGACAGGGGGCTACTATGGCTACACCTTC. Amino acids: CASSPPGTGGYYGYTF.

This clonotype turned up a few times. This chain links TRBV6-2 or TRBV6-3 with TRBJ1-1; D uncertain. The CDR3 runs to 13 residues. Germline values: CDR1 MNHEY, CDR2 SVGEGT. V lost 8 bases and J 0 bases, leaving 10 bases between the germline ends. In nucleotides, the CDR3 is TGTGCCAGCGTCAACGGACTGAACACTGAAGCTTTCTTT. It specifies CASVNGLNTEAFF.

This clonotype came up a few times. This sequence joins TRBV10-3 and TRBJ2-3; 12 bases agree with TRBD2. Per germline, CDR1 ENHRY and CDR2 SYGVKD. J gave up 2 bases and V 4 bases, and 1 base lay outside the gene matches. This CDR3 is 15 amino acids long. This CDR3 reads CAISGTSGDTDTQYF. CDR3 bases: TGTGCCATCAGTGGGACTAGCGGGGACACAGATACGCAGTATTTT.

The gene calls are TRBV20-1 and TRBJ1-1; 7 positions match TRBD1. After removal of 3 bases from V and 0 bases from J, the junction contained 13 bases not matched to a gene. Germline V gene sequence: CDR1 DFQATT, CDR2 SNEGSKA (reference sequence). The length of the CDR3 is 17 residues. The CDR3 reads CSARGLQGHHLNTEAFF. The CDR3 nucleotides are TGCAGTGCTAGGGGGTTACAGGGGCACCATTTGAACACTGAAGCTTTCTTT.

V and J are TRBV3-1 and TRBJ2-3, with D possibly matching TRBD2 (6 bases). The CDR3 runs 19 residues. V was trimmed by 0 bases and J by 6 bases, leaving 25 bases between them. Germline V gene lookup returns CDR1 LGHDT and CDR2 YNNKEL (reference sequence). The CDR3 region is CASSQDSTGEPSSRDTQYF. The CDR3 coding sequence is TGTGCCAGCAGCCAAGATTCAACGGGGGAGCCCTCTTCCCGGGATACGCAGTATTTT.

This clonotype appeared a few times. CDR3 sequence reads: CASSFLAGGGTDTQYF. The DNA for the CDR3 is TGTGCCAGCAGCTTCCTAGCGGGAGGAGGAACAGATACGCAGTATTTT. The V and J genes are TRBV5-6 and TRBJ2-3; 11 bases match TRBD2. The CDR3 sequence is 16 residues long. J gave up 3 bases and V 2 bases, and 5 bases lay outside the gene matches. Germline V gene data show CDR1 as SGHDT and CDR2 as YYEEEE.

This clonotype has a count of ten or more. V and J are TRBV7-8 and TRBJ1-5; D perhaps matches TRBD1 (6 bases). The CDR3 runs to 15 residues. V was shortened by 0 bases and J by 7 bases, with 13 bases between the two germline ends. Germline V gene sequence: CDR1 SGHVS, CDR2 FQNEAQ. The CDR3, as DNA: TGTGCCAGCAGCTTAGCCGGGGGCGAAAGGCAGCCCCAGCATTTT. It is translated as CASSLAGGERQPQHF.

This chain joins TRBV5-1 and TRBJ1-2, with a tentative D call TRBD1 (6 bases). The CDR3 is made up of 14 amino acids. The germline gives CDR1 SGHRS, CDR2 YFSETQ. V was cut by 1 base and J by 8 bases, with 15 bases left in between. The CDR3 sequence: CASSLMGGLEGYTF. CDR3 DNA: TGCGCCAGCAGCTTGATGGGGGGGCTAGAAGGCTACACCTTC. The variable domain in full, completed from reference TRBV5-1 and TRBJ1-2, reads KAGVTQTPRYLIKTRGQQVTLSCSPISGHRSVSWYQQTPGQGLQFLFEYFSETQRNKGNFPGRFSGRQFSNSRSEMNVSTLELGDSALYLCASSLMGGLEGYTFGSGTRLTVV.

The chain combines TRBV9 with TRBJ2-5; D may be TRBD2 (6 bases). The CDR3 has 16 residues. Trimming pared 3 bases from V and 0 bases from J, leaving 15 bases between. CDR1 is SGDLS, CDR2 YYNGEE, per germline. For the CDR3, the DNA is TGTGCCAGCAGCGCCGGGACCGCGGGGTACCAAGAGACCCAGTACTTC. Its translation: CASSAGTAGYQETQYF.

There are many counts of this clonotype. This rearrangement joins TRBV5-1 to TRBJ1-1, with 8 bases that match TRBD1. This CDR3 spans 16 amino acids. After removal of 4 bases from V and 6 bases from J, the junction contained 14 bases not matched to a gene. The germline V gene has CDR1 SGHRS and CDR2 YFSETQ. The CDR3 spells CASSRSGDRGIAEAFF. CDR3 DNA sequence: TGCGCCAGCAGCCGATCCGGTGACAGGGGAATCGCTGAAGCTTTCTTT.

The chain combines TRBV28 with TRBJ2-2; TRBD2 matches at 8 bases. Trimming at V came to 3 bases and at J to 4 bases, leaving 10 bases not matched to a gene. The CDR3 sequence is 17 residues long. Germline values: CDR1 MDHEN, CDR2 SYDVKM. CDR3 amino acids: CASSLGLVDGTTGELFF. The DNA for the CDR3 is TGTGCCAGCAGTTTGGGACTAGTAGATGGTACCACCGGGGAGCTGTTTTTT.